This T cell receptor beta chain was sequenced in a study of monozygotic twins with inflammatory bowel disease. Study-level points and caveats: IBD patients shared fewer clonotypes with others than healthy twins, especially with disease activity. Patient repertoire variability may have increased through differing immunosuppressive treatments. Support for any single strong IBD-associated signal or clonotype was not found.

Following a re-call of the 5' RACE reads, TCRdb has one entry per CDR3 protein and lacks DNA. In total, the table holds 200,000 to 250,000 distinct CDR3 sequences. The CDR3 covers 12 residues. From germline, CDR1 is SGDLS and CDR2 YYNGEE. Note on this clonotype: The antigen is undetermined.

Sequenced: blood. This TCR came from a human donor with ulcerative colitis or Crohn's disease, or a healthy co-twin of an affected twin (not recorded which). The gene calls are TRBV9 and TRBJ2-3. This CDR3 reads CASSGGADTQYF. Full variable domain (missing parts from reference TRBV9 and TRBJ2-3): DSGVTQTPKHLITATGQRVTLRCSPRSGDLSVYWYQQSLDQGLQFLIQYYNGEERAKGNILERFSAQQFPDLHSELNLSSLELGDSALYFCASSGGADTQYFGPGTRLTVL.